The text below deals with one T cell receptor beta chain. Its antigen is unknown. The data were obtained in a study of radiation and T cells in renal cell carcinoma. Study background: Nephrectomy followed 15 Gy stereotactic body radiation by 4 weeks.

As for time point: baseline pretreatment blood. Indicated treatment: 15 Gy SBRT to primary tumor, nephrectomy 4 weeks later. The tumor was a clear cell renal cell carcinoma. Profiling relied on immunoSEQ multiplex PCR, and the TCRdb table lists in-frame clones only, not all of them. The sample lists tens of thousands of clones; 82% were seen once. This CDR3 contains 17 residues. Whole-study results and caveats: From baseline, blood top tumor clonotypes peaked at 2 weeks post-radiation. No pretreatment tumor biopsies were available for baseline clonotypes.

Material: blood, obtained from a patient whose treatment included radiotherapy and nephrectomy. This clonotype was sampled from a man aged 55 to 70 with renal cell carcinoma. The chain combines TRBV21-1 with TRBJ1-2; the DNA was not compared with TRBD1, the D call given in the table. TRBV21-1 is an annotated pseudogene. The CDR3, as DNA: TGTGCCAGCAGCAAAAGAGGGCAACAGGGGGTGAAATCTGGCTACACCTTC. This translates into CASSKRGQQGVKSGYTF.